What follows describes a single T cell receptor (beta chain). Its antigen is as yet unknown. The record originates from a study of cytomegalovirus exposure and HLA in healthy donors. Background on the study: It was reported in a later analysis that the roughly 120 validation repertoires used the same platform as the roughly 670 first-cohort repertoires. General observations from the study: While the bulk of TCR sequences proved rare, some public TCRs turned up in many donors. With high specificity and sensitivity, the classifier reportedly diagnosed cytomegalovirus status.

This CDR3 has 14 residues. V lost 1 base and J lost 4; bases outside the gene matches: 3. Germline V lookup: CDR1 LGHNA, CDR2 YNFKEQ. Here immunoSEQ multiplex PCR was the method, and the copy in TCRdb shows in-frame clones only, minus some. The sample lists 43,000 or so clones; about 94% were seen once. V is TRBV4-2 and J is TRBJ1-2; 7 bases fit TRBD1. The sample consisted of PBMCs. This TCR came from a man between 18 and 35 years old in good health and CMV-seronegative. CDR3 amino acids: CASSQGWDSYGYTF. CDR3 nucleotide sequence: TGTGCCAGCAGCCAAGGGTGGGACAGCTATGGCTACACCTTC.